The clone carrying this TCR beta chain was observed once. Profiled with immunoSEQ multiplex PCR; TCRdb holds only in-frame clones, not every one. The repertoire holds fewer than 200,000 clones, just under 80% seen once, with 6.5% in the top ten. V lost 7 bases to trimming and J lost 3 bases; unmatched junction nucleotides: 7. Germline loops: CDR1 LNHDA, CDR2 SQIVND (reference sequence). CDR3 size: 14 residues. The entry originates in a study of blood T cell repertoires in COVID-19. The sample comprised peripheral blood. V usage is TRBV19 and J usage is TRBJ1-1; 8 positions agree with TRBD1. The sequence was collected from a man in his 70s with active or convalescent COVID-19. CDR3 nucleotide sequence: TGTGCCAGTAAACGAGTGACAGGGGACACTGAAGCTTTCTTT. This translates into CASKRVTGDTEAFF.